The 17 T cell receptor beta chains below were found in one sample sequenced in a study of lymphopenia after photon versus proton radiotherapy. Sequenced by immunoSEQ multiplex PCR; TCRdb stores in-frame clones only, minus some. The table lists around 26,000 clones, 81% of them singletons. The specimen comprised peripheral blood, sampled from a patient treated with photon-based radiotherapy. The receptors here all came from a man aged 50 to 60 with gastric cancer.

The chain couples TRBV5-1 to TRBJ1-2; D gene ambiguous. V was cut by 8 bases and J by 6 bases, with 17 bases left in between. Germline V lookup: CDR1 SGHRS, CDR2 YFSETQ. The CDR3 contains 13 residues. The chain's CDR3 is CASVGKVVDGYTF. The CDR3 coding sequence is TGCGCCAGTGTTGGGAAAGTAGTTGATGGCTACACCTTC.

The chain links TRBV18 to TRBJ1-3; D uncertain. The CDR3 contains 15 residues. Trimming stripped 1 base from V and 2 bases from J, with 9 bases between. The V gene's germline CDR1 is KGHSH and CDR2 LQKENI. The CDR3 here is CASSPLGSPGNTIYF. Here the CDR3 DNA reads TGTGCCAGCTCACCACTGGGGTCCCCTGGAAACACCATATATTTT.

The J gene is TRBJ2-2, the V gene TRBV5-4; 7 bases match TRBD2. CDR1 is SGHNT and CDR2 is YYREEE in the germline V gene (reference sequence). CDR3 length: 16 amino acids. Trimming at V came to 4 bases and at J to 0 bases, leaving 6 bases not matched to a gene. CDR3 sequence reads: CASSPLAGANTGELFF. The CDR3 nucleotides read TGTGCCAGCAGCCCCCTGGCGGGGGCGAACACCGGGGAGCTGTTTTTT.

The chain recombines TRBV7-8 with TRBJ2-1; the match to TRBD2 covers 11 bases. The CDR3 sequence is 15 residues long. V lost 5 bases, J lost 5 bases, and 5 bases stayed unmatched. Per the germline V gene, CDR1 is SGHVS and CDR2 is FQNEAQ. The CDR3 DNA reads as TGTGCCAGCAGCCGGGGACTAGCGGTTGACAATGAGCAGTTCTTC. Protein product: CASSRGLAVDNEQFF.

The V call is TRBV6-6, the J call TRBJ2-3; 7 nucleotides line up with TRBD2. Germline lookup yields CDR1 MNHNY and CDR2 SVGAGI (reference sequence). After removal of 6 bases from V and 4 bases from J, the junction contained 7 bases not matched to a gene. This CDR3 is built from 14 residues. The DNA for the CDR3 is TGTGCCAGCAGCTCCGACAGCGGGGCAGATACGCAGTATTTT. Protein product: CASSSDSGADTQYF.

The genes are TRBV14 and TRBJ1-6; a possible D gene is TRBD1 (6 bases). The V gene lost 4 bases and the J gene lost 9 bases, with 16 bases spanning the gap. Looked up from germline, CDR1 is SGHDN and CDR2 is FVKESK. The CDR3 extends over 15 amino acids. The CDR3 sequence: CASSRKPPGVSPLHF. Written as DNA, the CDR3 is TGTGCCAGCAGCCGAAAACCCCCAGGGGTTTCACCCCTCCACTTT.

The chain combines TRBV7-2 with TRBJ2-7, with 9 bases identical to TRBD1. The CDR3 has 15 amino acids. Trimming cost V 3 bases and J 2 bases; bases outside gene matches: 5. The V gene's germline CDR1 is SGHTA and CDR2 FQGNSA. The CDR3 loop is CASSLDRGGAYEQYF. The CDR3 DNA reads TGTGCCAGCAGCTTGGACAGGGGAGGGGCCTACGAGCAGTACTTC.

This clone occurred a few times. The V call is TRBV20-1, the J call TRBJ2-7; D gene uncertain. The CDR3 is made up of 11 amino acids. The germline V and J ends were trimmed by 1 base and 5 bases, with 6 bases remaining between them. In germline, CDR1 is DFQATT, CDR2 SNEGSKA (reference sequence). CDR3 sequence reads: CSARAVDEQYF. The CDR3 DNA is TGCAGTGCTAGAGCGGTTGACGAGCAGTACTTC.

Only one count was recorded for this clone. The CDR3 loop is CASSTNHNIQYF. Here the CDR3 DNA reads TGTGCCAGTAGTACAAATCACAACATTCAGTACTTC. The chain joins TRBV19 to TRBJ2-4; D gene ambiguous. Germline assignment: CDR1 LNHDA and CDR2 SQIVND (reference sequence). This CDR3 has 12 residues. The V end was cut by 4 bases, the J end by 7 bases, with 8 bases between.

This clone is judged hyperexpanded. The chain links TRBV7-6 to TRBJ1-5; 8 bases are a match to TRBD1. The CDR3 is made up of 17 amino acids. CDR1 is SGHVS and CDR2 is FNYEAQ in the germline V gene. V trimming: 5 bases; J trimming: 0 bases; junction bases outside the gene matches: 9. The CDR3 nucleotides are TGTGCCAGCAGCCCCCAGGGGGCTCGTTTTAGCAATCAGCCCCAGCATTTT. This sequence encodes CASSPQGARFSNQPQHF.

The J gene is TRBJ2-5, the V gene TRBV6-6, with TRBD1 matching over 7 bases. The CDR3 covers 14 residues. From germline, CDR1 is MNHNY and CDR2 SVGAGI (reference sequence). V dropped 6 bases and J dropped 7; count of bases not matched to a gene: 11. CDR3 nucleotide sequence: TGTGCCAGCAGGAGGGACAGTGCCTATGGGACCCAGTACTTC. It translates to CASRRDSAYGTQYF.

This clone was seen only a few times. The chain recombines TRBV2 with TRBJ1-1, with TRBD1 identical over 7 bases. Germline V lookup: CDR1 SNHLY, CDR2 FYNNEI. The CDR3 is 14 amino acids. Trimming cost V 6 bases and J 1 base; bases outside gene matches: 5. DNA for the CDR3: TGTGCCAGCAGAACAGGGGCAGGGAACACTGAAGCTTTCTTT. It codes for CASRTGAGNTEAFF.

This CDR3 is CASSSTGPIYGYTF. Written as DNA, the CDR3 is TGTGCCAGCAGCTCAACCGGACCGATCTATGGCTACACCTTC. The chain employs TRBV5-5 and TRBJ1-2; D remains unclear. The CDR3 is 14 amino acids. Germline lookup yields CDR1 SGHKS and CDR2 YYEKEE (reference sequence). V shed 3 bases and J shed 4 bases, with 13 bases lying between them. Filled out from reference TRBV5-5 and TRBJ1-2, the complete variable domain reads DAGVTQSPTHLIKTRGQQVTLRCSPISGHKSVSWYQQVLGQGPQFIFQYYEKEERGRGNFPDRFSARQFPNYSSELNVNALLLGDSALYLCASSSTGPIYGYTFGSGTRLTVV.

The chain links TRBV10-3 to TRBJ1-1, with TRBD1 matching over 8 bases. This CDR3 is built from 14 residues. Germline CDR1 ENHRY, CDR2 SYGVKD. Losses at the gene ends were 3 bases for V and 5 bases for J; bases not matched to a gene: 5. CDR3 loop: CAISDRGRNTEAFF. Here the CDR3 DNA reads TGTGCCATCAGTGACAGGGGGCGGAATACTGAAGCTTTCTTT.

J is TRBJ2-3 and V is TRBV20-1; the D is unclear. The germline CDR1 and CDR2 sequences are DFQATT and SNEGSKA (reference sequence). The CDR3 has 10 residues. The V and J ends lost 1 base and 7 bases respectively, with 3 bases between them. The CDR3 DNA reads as TGCAGTGCTAGAGGGAATACGCAGTATTTT. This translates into CSARGNTQYF.

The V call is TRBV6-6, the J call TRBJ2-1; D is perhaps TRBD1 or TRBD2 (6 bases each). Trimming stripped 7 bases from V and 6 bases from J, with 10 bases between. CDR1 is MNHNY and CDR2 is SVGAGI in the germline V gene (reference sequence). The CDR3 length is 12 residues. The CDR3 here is CASTEGGNEQFF. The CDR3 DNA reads TGTGCCAGCACAGAGGGGGGCAATGAGCAGTTCTTC.

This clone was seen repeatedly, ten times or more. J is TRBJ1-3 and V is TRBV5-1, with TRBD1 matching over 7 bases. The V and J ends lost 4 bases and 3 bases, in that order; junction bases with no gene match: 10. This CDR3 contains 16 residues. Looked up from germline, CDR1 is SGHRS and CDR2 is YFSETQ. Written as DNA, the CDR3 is TGCGCCAGCAGCCCGCAACAGGGGCTGGGTGGAAACACCATATATTTT. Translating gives CASSPQQGLGGNTIYF.